This T cell receptor beta chain was captured in a study of T cells after posttransplantation cyclophosphamide. Study-wide results and caveats: After PTCy, TRB diversity resembled that of CNI/methotrexate controls. Skin or GI-infiltrating T cells shared few TRB sequences with blood. Later post-transplant blood repertoires were often dominated by donor CD8+ memory clones.

The CDR3 loop spans 16 amino acids. Trimming removed 6 bases from V and 0 bases from J; junction bases left unmatched: 5. CDR1 is MRHNA and CDR2 is SNTAGT in the germline V gene. For this clone: What it binds is unknown.

Using immunoSEQ multiplex PCR, the repertoire was profiled, and TCRdb retains in-frame clones only, with some absent. This sample carries around 47,000 clones, 94% of them seen once, and the ten largest clones take 2.5% to 3%. This related bone marrow graft donor gave peripheral blood on the day of marrow donation. The receptor's source is a woman in her 30s in good health and a related stem cell transplant donor. The V and J genes are TRBV6-4 and TRBJ2-3; 11 bases align to TRBD2. The sequenced sample was PBMCs. The CDR3 DNA sequence: TGTGCCAGCAGCCTGACTAGCGGGGATAGCACAGATACGCAGTATTTT. Its protein is CASSLTSGDSTDTQYF.